The 13 T cell receptor beta chains below come from one sample, sequenced in a study of cytomegalovirus exposure and HLA in healthy donors (dated by TCRdb to the late 2010s). Libraries came from the immunoSEQ multiplex PCR assay. For the multiplex PCR, a mixture combining 60 forward primers for TCR Vbeta segments and 13 reverse primers for TCR Jbeta segments was used. TCRdb provides this immuneACCESS table in a form limited to in-frame rearrangements. Some clones are lacking; in checked studies, under half of them reflect an unresolved V gene, and why the rest are absent is not known. The sample data list about 120,000 clones, and roughly 70% of these were observed just once. The ten biggest clones cover roughly 8.4% of the sample. Input material: PBMCs. The receptors stem from a young man in good health and CMV-seropositive.

The chain employs TRBV6-6 and TRBJ1-2; no firm D call. Germline V gives CDR1 MNHNY, CDR2 SVGAGI (reference sequence). V was clipped by 10 bases and J by 5 bases, with 14 bases between them. The CDR3 loop spans 12 amino acids. DNA of the CDR3: TGTGCCACTTGGAGGCCTACATATGGCTACACCTTC. Its protein product is CATWRPTYGYTF.

This chain uses TRBV5-6 with TRBJ2-3; 11 bases fit TRBD2. Germline-derived CDR1 and CDR2 are SGHDT and YYEEEE. The trim removed 7 bases at V and 4 bases at J, leaving 5 bases unmatched. The CDR3 consists of 14 residues. CDR3 loop: CASLSGRDPDTQYF. In DNA, the CDR3 is TGTGCCAGCCTTAGCGGGAGGGACCCAGATACGCAGTATTTT.

The rearrangement links TRBV7-6 to TRBJ2-2; 8 bases fit TRBD1. The CDR3 is 18 residues long. From germline, CDR1 is SGHVS and CDR2 FNYEAQ. Germline trimming cut 4 bases from V and 4 bases from J; bases unmatched to any gene: 14. Here the CDR3 DNA reads TGTGCCAGCAGCTCCTCGACAGGGGCTCTCGCCATCACCGGGGAGCTGTTTTTT. It yields the protein CASSSSTGALAITGELFF.

The V and J genes are TRBV15 and TRBJ1-6; D is uncertain. CDR3 length equals 14 residues. Between the trimmed V and J ends, which lost 0 bases and 10 bases, there was a span of 10 bases. The germline gives CDR1 LNHNV, CDR2 YYDKDF (reference sequence). CDR3 protein: CATSRDRGGSPLHF. In nucleotides, the CDR3 is TGTGCCACCAGCAGAGATCGGGGAGGATCACCCCTCCACTTT.

The genes are TRBV28 and TRBJ1-5; D is possibly TRBD1 (5 bases). V was cut by 2 bases and J by 3 bases, with 8 bases left in between. The germline V gene encodes CDR1 MDHEN and CDR2 SYDVKM. The CDR3 is made up of 14 amino acids. The CDR3 sequence: CASSLTRDNQPQHF. The CDR3 DNA sequence: TGTGCCAGCAGTTTAACCAGGGACAATCAGCCCCAGCATTTT. Looking up the rest from reference TRBV28 and TRBJ1-5 gives the full variable domain: DVKVTQSSRYLVKRTGEKVFLECVQDMDHENMFWYRQDPGLGLRLIYFSYDVKMKEKGDIPEGYSVSREKKERFSLILESASTNQTSMYLCASSLTRDNQPQHFGDGTRLSIL.

The V call is TRBV6-5, the J call TRBJ1-1, with no clear D. CDR3 size: 14 residues. Germline CDR1 is MNHEY and CDR2 is SVGAGI. Trimming took off 5 bases at V and 1 base at J, with 11 bases between the two ends. The CDR3 coding sequence is TGTGCCAGCAGTCCGATACAACGGAACACTGAAGCTTTCTTT. Residues: CASSPIQRNTEAFF.

This clone appeared a few times. This CDR3 is also generated by other DNA sequences in the sample. The chain joins TRBV28 to TRBJ2-6; D possibly corresponds to TRBD2 (6 bases). Germline assignment: CDR1 MDHEN and CDR2 SYDVKM. The CDR3 sequence is 18 residues long. Deletions cut 6 bases from V and 0 bases from J, with 18 bases between. The CDR3 protein is CASRPLGTPDSGANVLTF. In DNA, the CDR3 is TGTGCCAGCAGGCCTTTAGGGACTCCTGACTCTGGGGCCAACGTCCTGACTTTC.

In regard to this clone: The DNA is omitted, as the CDR3 cannot be located on it reliably, and the CDR3 follows TCRdb's listing. The chain has TRBV7-8 and TRBJ2-1; the D call of TRBD2 is as the table states it, not checked on the DNA. Germline V gene sequence: CDR1 SGHVS, CDR2 FQNEAQ. Ends included, the CDR3 has 16 residues. CDR3 amino acids: CASSFLSGDFGNEQFF.

This chain joins TRBV29-1 and TRBJ2-7; tentatively, D is TRBD1 (7 bases). Per germline, CDR1 SQVTM and CDR2 ANQGSEA. The CDR3 covers 14 residues. Trimming took 4 bases from V and 2 from J, leaving 15 bases between them. This CDR3 is CSVVRGARPYEQYF. In DNA, the CDR3 is TGCAGCGTTGTCAGGGGGGCGCGACCCTACGAGCAGTACTTC.

The chain combines TRBV27 with TRBJ2-7, with D possibly being TRBD1 (5 bases). Trimming shortened V by 6 bases and J by 4 bases, and 13 bases separated the two germline ends. The CDR3 has 13 amino acids. Germline loops: CDR1 MNHEY, CDR2 SMNVEV (reference sequence). The CDR3 bases are TGTGCCAGCAGCCCCGAAGGGGCTTACGAGCAGTACGTC. Its translation is CASSPEGAYEQYV.

This clone was detected once. The chain employs TRBV19 and TRBJ2-1, with 7 bases aligning to TRBD1. J gave up 2 bases and V 6 bases, and 10 bases lay outside the gene matches. The CDR3 consists of 16 residues. Germline V gene data show CDR1 as LNHDA and CDR2 as SQIVND (reference sequence). In DNA, the CDR3 is TGTGCCAGTAGGTGGGACAGCTCGCTTCCCTACAATGAGCAGTTCTTC. It yields the protein CASRWDSSLPYNEQFF.

The genes are TRBV6-5 and TRBJ1-2, with D unresolved. The germline CDR1 and CDR2 sequences are MNHEY and SVGAGI. V shed 2 bases and J shed 4 bases, with 11 bases lying between them. The CDR3 is 14 amino acids. The CDR3 bases are TGTGCCAGCAGTTACCTCTCCTTTAGCTATGGCTACACCTTC. Protein product: CASSYLSFSYGYTF.

This chain joins TRBV10-3 and TRBJ1-6; D gene ambiguous. From germline, CDR1 is ENHRY and CDR2 SYGVKD. V dropped 2 bases and J dropped 2 bases, with 10 bases sitting between them. The CDR3 extends over 16 amino acids. CDR3 DNA: TGTGCCATCAGTGAGAAAATTCCAACCTATAATTCACCCCTCCACTTT. Amino acids: CAISEKIPTYNSPLHF.